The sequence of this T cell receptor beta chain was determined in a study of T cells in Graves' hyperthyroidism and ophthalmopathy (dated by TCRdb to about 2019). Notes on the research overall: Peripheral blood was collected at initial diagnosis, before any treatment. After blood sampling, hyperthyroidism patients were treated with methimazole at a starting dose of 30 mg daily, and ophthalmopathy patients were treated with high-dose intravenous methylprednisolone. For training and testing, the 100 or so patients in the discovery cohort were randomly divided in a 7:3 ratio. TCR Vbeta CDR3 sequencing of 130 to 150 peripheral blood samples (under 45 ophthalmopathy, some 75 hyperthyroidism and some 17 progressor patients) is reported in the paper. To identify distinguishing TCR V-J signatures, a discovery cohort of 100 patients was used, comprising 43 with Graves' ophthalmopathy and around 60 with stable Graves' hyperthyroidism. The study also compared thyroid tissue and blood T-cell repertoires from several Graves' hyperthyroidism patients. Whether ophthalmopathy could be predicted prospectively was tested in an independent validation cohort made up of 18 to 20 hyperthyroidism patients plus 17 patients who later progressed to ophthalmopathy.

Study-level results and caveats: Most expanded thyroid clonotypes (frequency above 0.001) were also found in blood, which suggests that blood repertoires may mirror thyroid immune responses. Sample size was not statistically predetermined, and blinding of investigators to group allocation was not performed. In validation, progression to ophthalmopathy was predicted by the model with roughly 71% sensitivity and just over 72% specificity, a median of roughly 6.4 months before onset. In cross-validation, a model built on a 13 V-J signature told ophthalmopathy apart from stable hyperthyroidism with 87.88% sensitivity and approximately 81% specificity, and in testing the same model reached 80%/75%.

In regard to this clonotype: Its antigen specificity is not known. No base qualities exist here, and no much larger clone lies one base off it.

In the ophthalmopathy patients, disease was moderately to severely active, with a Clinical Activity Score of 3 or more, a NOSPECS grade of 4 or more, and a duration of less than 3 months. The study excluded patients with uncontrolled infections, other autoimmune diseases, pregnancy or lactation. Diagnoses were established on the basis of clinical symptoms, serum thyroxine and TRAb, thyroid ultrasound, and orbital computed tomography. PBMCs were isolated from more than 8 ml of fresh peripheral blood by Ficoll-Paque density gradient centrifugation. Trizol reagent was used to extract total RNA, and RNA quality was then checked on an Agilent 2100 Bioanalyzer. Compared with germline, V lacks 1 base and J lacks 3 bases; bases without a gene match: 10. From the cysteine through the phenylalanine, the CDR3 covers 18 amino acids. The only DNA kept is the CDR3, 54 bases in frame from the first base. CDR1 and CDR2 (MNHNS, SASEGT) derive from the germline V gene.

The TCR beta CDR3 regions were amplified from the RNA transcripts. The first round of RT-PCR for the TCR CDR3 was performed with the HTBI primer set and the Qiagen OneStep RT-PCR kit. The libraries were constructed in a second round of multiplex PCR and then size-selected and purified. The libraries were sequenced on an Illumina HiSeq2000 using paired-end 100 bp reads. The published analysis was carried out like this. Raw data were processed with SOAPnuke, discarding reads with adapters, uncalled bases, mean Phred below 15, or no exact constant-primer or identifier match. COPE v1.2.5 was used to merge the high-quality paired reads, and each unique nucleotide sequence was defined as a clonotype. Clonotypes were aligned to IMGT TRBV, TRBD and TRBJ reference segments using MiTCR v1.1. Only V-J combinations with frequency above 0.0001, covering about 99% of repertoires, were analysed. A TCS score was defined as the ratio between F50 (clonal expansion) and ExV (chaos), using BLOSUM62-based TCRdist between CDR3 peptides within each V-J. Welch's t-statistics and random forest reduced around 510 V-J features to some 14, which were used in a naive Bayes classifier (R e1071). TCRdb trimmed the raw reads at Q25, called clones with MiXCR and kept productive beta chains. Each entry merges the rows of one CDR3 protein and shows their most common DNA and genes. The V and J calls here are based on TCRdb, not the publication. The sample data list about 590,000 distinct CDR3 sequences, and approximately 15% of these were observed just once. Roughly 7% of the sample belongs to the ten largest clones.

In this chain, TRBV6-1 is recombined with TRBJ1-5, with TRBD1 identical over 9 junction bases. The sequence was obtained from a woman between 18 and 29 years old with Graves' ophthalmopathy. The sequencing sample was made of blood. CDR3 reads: CASSEGWGQGAFNQPQHF. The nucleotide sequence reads TGTGCCAGCAGTGAAGGTTGGGGACAGGGCGCTTTCAATCAGCCCCAGCATTTT.